Following are 14 T cell receptor beta chains from one sample sequenced in a study of regulatory T cells in long-lasting Graves disease. Through Arm-PCR of CDR3 regions and iRepertoire HTBI primers, TCR beta libraries were built. TCRdb fed the multiplex PCR reads into MiXCR, producing one record per CDR3 protein. In the table there are about 420,000 distinct CDR3 sequences, 23% of which are singletons. Time point described: persistent/refractory GD, antithyroid drugs over 5 years with positive TRAb. PBMCs were the source of the RNA used for TCR sequencing. The sequenced sample was peripheral blood mononuclear cells (PBMCs), obtained when the disease was refractory, from a patient treated with antithyroid drugs. These TCRs come from a female donor with Graves disease.

This clonotype came up a few times. The J gene is TRBJ2-1, the V gene TRBV6-5, with TRBD2 as a possible D gene (5 bases). CDR1 MNHEY and CDR2 SVGAGI come from the germline V gene. The CDR3 runs 20 residues. Trimming took 2 bases from V and 4 from J, leaving 27 bases between them. DNA for the CDR3: TGTGCCAGCAGTTACATTATCCGGACTTTTAACGCCAACACTTACAATGAGCAGTTCTTC. Its protein is CASSYIIRTFNANTYNEQFF.

This clonotype appeared many times. The gene calls are TRBV2 and TRBJ2-5, with TRBD2 as a possible D gene (7 bases). The V and J ends lost 6 bases and 4 bases respectively, with 21 bases between them. The germline V gene has CDR1 SNHLY and CDR2 FYNNEI. CDR3 length equals 16 residues. CDR3 nucleotide sequence: TGTGCCAGCAGCGGAGGAACAGGGAGGGTGGGAGAGACCCAGTACTTC. Translated, it gives CASSGGTGRVGETQYF.

This clonotype was seen at least ten times. The chain is built from TRBV28 and TRBJ2-7; D uncertain. In germline, CDR1 is MDHEN, CDR2 SYDVKM. The CDR3 is 10 amino acids. Between the trimmed V and J ends, which lost 10 bases and 4 bases, there was a span of 8 bases. This CDR3 reads CATSHYEQYF. In nucleotides, the CDR3 is TGTGCCACCTCACATTACGAGCAGTACTTC.

The chain carries TRBV9 and TRBJ2-3; 7 bases are a match to TRBD2. The trim removed 5 bases at V and 4 bases at J, leaving 10 bases unmatched. Germline CDR1 is SGDLS and CDR2 is YYNGEE. This CDR3 is 15 amino acids long. The CDR3 region is CASRVWRERADTQYF. DNA of the CDR3: TGTGCCAGCAGGGTTTGGCGGGAGAGAGCAGATACGCAGTATTTT.

In its sample, this clonotype was seen many times. The chain employs TRBV28 and TRBJ2-2, with 15 bases matching TRBD2. The CDR3 has 15 residues. The V and J ends lost 5 bases and 12 bases, in that order; junction bases with no gene match: 7. Germline V gene lookup returns CDR1 MDHEN and CDR2 SYDVKM. The CDR3 reads CASSRTGTSGRKLFF. The CDR3 nucleotides read TGTGCCAGCAGTCGAACCGGGACTAGCGGGAGGAAGCTGTTTTTT.

Remarks on this clonotype: Since a much larger clone is just one base distant, this may be a read error. The CDR3 DNA is TGCAGTGCTGGGGGACTAGCTAGCGAGCAGTACTTC. Its translation is CSAGGLASEQYF. V is TRBV20-1 and J is TRBJ2-7; 9 nucleotides align to TRBD2. Germline-derived CDR1 and CDR2 are DFQATT and SNEGSKA (reference sequence). Germline trimming cut 5 bases from V and 6 bases from J; bases unmatched to any gene: 5. The CDR3 is 12 amino acids.

This clonotype was recorded once. This chain uses TRBV6-2 or TRBV6-3 with TRBJ2-1; TRBD2 matches 9 bases. CDR3 length: 15 amino acids. CDR1 and CDR2 from the germline V gene are MNHEY and SVGEGT. Trimming at V came to 6 bases and at J to 7 bases, leaving 10 bases not matched to a gene. CDR3 loop: CASSISGSAWNEQFF. As DNA, the CDR3 is TGTGCCAGCAGCATTAGCGGGAGCGCGTGGAATGAGCAGTTCTTC.

In its sample, this clonotype was seen many times. The chain joins TRBV6-5 to TRBJ2-5; TRBD2 matches at 9 bases. This CDR3 spans 15 amino acids. V lost 0 bases to trimming and J lost 5 bases; unmatched junction nucleotides: 4. Germline V gene sequence: CDR1 MNHEY, CDR2 SVGAGI. The CDR3 region is CASSYSASGTETQYF. CDR3 nucleotides: TGTGCCAGCAGTTACTCCGCTAGCGGGACTGAGACCCAGTACTTC.

This clonotype showed up just a few times. This sequence joins TRBV29-1 and TRBJ1-2; 10 bases are a match to TRBD1. This CDR3 comprises 13 residues. V was pared by 7 bases and J by 8 bases, with 10 bases of the junction left unmatched. The V gene's germline CDR1 is SQVTM and CDR2 ANQGSEA. Written as DNA, the CDR3 is TGCAGCGACAGGACAGGGGGGATTGGAGGCTACACCTTC. Protein: CSDRTGGIGGYTF.

This clonotype was detected only a few times. The chain is built from TRBV5-1 and TRBJ1-2; no clear D gene. Looked up from germline, CDR1 is SGHRS and CDR2 is YFSETQ. V lost 5 bases to trimming and J lost 0 bases, with 5 bases between them. This CDR3 has 12 amino acids. Here the CDR3 DNA reads TGCGCCAGCAGTGTAGCTAACTATGGCTACACCTTC. Its protein product is CASSVANYGYTF. The variable domain in full, completed from reference TRBV5-1 and TRBJ1-2, reads KAGVTQTPRYLIKTRGQQVTLSCSPISGHRSVSWYQQTPGQGLQFLFEYFSETQRNKGNFPGRFSGRQFSNSRSEMNVSTLELGDSALYLCASSVANYGYTFGSGTRLTVV.

This clonotype occurred a few times. The gene calls are TRBV28 and TRBJ2-5, with D unclear. Germline V CDR1 and CDR2: MDHEN, SYDVKM. V was trimmed by 4 bases and J by 1 base, leaving 10 bases between them. This CDR3 has 14 amino acids. CDR3 nucleotide sequence: TGTGCCAGCAGTTCCCCGACCCTCCAAGAGACCCAGTACTTC. Amino acids: CASSSPTLQETQYF.

This clonotype was found a few times. The rearrangement uses TRBV20-1 and TRBJ2-7; D gene ambiguous. The germline V gene encodes CDR1 DFQATT and CDR2 SNEGSKA (reference sequence). The CDR3 extends over 11 amino acids. The CDR3, as DNA: TGCAGCGCCGCGTTAGGCTACGAGCAGTACTTC. It yields the protein CSAALGYEQYF.

The rearrangement uses TRBV7-9 and TRBJ1-1; TRBD1 is a possible D gene (5 bases). Trimming cost V 5 bases and J 4 bases, with 17 bases left between them. The CDR3 has 15 amino acids. Germline loops: CDR1 SEHNR, CDR2 FQNEAQ (reference sequence). CDR3 loop: CASSTNRRVGTEAFF. In DNA form, the CDR3 reads TGTGCCAGCAGCACAAACAGGAGGGTCGGCACTGAAGCTTTCTTT. Complete variable domain (other parts from reference TRBV7-9 and TRBJ1-1): DTGVSQNPRHKITKRGQNVTFRCDPISEHNRLYWYRQTLGQGPEFLTYFQNEAQLEKSRLLSDRFSAERPKGSFSTLEIQRTEQGDSAMYLCASSTNRRVGTEAFFGQGTRLTVV.

The table lists this clonotype with many counts. This chain connects TRBV28 to TRBJ2-7; D is unresolved. The germline V gene encodes CDR1 MDHEN and CDR2 SYDVKM. V was pared by 6 bases and J by 2 bases, with 11 bases between. The CDR3 loop spans 13 amino acids. Here the CDR3 DNA reads TGTGCCAGCAGCTTAACGCCGGCCTACGAGCAGTACTTC. Amino acids: CASSLTPAYEQYF.